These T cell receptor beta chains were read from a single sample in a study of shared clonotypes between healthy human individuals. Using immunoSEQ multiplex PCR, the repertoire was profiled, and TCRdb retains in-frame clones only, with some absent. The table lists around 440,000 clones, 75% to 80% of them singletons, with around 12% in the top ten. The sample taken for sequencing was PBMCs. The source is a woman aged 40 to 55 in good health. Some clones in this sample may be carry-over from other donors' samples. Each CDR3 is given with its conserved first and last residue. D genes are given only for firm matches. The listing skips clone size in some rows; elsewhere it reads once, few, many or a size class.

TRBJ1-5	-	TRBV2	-	CASLQGGNQPQHF	TGTGCCAGCCTTCAGGGAGGGAATCAGCCCCAGCATTTT
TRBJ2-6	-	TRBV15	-	CATSPLSSGANVLTF	TGTGCCACCAGCCCCCTTAGTTCTGGGGCCAACGTCCTGACTTTC
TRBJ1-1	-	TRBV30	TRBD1	CASTGDSYTEALF	TGTGCCTCCACCGGGGACAGCTACACTGAAGCTCTCTTT
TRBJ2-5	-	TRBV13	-	CASSFRTESETQYF	TGTGCCAGCAGCTTCCGGACGGAGAGTGAGACCCAGTACTTC
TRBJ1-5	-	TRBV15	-	CATSRGGNSNQPQHF	TGTGCCACCAGCAGAGGTGGAAATAGCAATCAGCCCCAGCATTTT
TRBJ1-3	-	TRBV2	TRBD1	CASSGTGTHTIYF	TGTGCCAGCAGTGGGACAGGGACCCACACCATATATTTT
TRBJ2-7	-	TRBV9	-	CASTKSGDGADEQYF	TGTGCCAGCACCAAGTCGGGGGACGGGGCCGACGAGCAGTACTTC
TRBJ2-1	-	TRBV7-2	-	CASRRGRGYNEQFF	TGTGCCAGCAGGAGGGGGAGGGGCTACAATGAGCAGTTCTTC
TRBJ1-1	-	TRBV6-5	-	CASSLDPTSTEAFF	TGTGCCAGCAGTCTGGACCCAACGAGCACTGAAGCTTTCTTT
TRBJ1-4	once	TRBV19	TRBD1	CASTPGGQEGEKLFF	TGTGCCAGTACCCCCGGGGGACAGGAGGGTGAAAAACTGTTTTTT
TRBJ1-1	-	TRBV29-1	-	CSVARGTEAFF	-
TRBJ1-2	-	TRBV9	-	CASSVGGGVYGYTF	TGTGCCAGCAGCGTAGGAGGGGGTGTCTATGGCTACACCTTC
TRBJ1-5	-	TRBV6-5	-	CASKGELNQPQHF	TGTGCCAGCAAGGGGGAGTTAAATCAGCCCCAGCATTTT
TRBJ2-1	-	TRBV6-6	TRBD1	CASSLRQGGEQFF	TGTGCCAGCAGTTTACGACAGGGCGGCGAGCAGTTCTTC
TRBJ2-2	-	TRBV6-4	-	CASSDSSQVGELFF	TGTGCCAGCAGTGACTCTAGCCAGGTCGGGGAGCTGTTTTTT
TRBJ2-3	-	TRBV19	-	CASSTPTRTGTQYF	TGTGCCAGTAGTACCCCTACTAGGACGGGTACGCAGTATTTT
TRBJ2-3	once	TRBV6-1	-	CASSEVGQRSTDTQYF	TGTGCCAGCAGTGAAGTGGGCCAGCGGAGCACAGATACGCAGTATTTT
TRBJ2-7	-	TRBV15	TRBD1	CATSRGGTGAYEQYF	TGTGCCACCAGCAGAGGCGGGACAGGGGCCTACGAGCAGTACTTC
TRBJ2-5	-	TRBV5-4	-	CASSPGNRGQETQYF	TGTGCCAGCTCCCCCGGGAACCGGGGGCAAGAGACCCAGTACTTC
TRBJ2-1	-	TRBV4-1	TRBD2	CASSRGLAGGYNEQFF	TGCGCCAGCAGCCGGGGACTAGCGGGAGGGTACAATGAGCAGTTCTTC
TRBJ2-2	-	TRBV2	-	CASSEVRSGPRELFF	TGTGCCAGCAGTGAAGTGAGGAGCGGCCCCCGGGAGCTGTTTTTT
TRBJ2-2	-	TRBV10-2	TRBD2	CASSVAGGIYGELFF	TGCGCCAGCAGTGTTGCGGGAGGAATATACGGGGAGCTGTTTTTT
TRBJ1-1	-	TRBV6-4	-	CASRFTGNTEAFF	TGTGCCAGCAGATTCACAGGGAACACTGAAGCTTTCTTT
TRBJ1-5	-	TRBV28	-	CASSLGGQPQHF	TGTGCCAGCAGTTTAGGTGGTCAGCCCCAGCATTTT
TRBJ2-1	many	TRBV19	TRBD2	CASSPLAGGDNEQFF	TGTGCCAGTAGTCCTCTAGCGGGAGGCGACAATGAGCAGTTCTTC
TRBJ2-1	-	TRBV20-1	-	CSAWDYNEQFF	TGCAGTGCGTGGGACTACAATGAGCAGTTCTTC
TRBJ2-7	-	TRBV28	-	CASSSPPYSGEYEQYF	TGTGCCAGCAGTTCCCCTCCTTATAGCGGAGAATACGAGCAGTACTTC
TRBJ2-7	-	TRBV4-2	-	CASSQALDYSYEQYF	TGTGCCAGCAGCCAAGCTCTGGACTACTCCTACGAGCAGTACTTC